Here is one T cell receptor (beta chain) with its context. The sample comes from a study of blood T cell repertoires in COVID-19. Study at large: The United States, Italy and Spain provided the acute and convalescent COVID-19 samples.

In the original analysis: Estimates of nucleated cell counts were drawn from the amplification of reference gene primers. Libraries were prepared by immunoSEQ multiplex PCR; TCRdb keeps only in-frame clonotypes and omits some of them. The DNA gave D and trimming, while V, J and clone size come from that table. This table has fewer than 100,000 clones, 75% to 85% appearing once. The J segment lost 6 bases and the V segment lost 2 bases, leaving 16 bases of the junction unmatched. This CDR3 has 21 amino acids. Germline-derived CDR1 and CDR2 are LNHDA and SQIVND (reference sequence). Seattle patients were enrolled while actively infected and followed longitudinally.

This chain connects TRBV19 to TRBJ2-2; the match to TRBD2 covers 15 bases. The TCR comes from a man between 45 and 60 years old with COVID-19, enrolled during active disease. What was sequenced was peripheral blood. CDR3 coding DNA: TGTGCCAGTAGTATAAGGGGACTAGCGGGAGGAGGGTCCAACAACCCCGGGGAGCTGTTTTTT. It encodes CASSIRGLAGGGSNNPGELFF.